The TCR beta chain under discussion was sequenced for a study of graft-versus-host responses after intestinal transplantation. J was trimmed by 8 bases and V by 4 bases; bases with no gene match: 11. The CDR3 loop spans 15 amino acids. Per the germline V gene, CDR1 is SGDLS and CDR2 is YYNGEE. A note on this clone: Its antigen is still unknown.

Findings and caveats of the study: Recipient bone marrow held GvH clones, some seen earlier in ileum or blood. Among circulating GvH clones, peak levels were associated with early post-transplant declines in HvG clones.

Repertoires were generated with immunoSEQ multiplex PCR, while TCRdb's copy carries only in-frame clones and drops some. The repertoire includes some 120,000 clones, 90% to 95% of them detected once, and under 1.5% sits in the top ten. The sequence came from a human donor who was the organ donor for an intestinal transplant. The source material was unstimulated CD8+ T cells sorted from spleen or lymph node cells, sampled before transplant. J is TRBJ1-4 and V is TRBV9; 7 bases match TRBD1. CDR3 sequence reads: CASSSRQGLEEKLFF. The CDR3 coding sequence is TGTGCCAGCAGCTCAAGACAGGGCTTAGAGGAAAAACTGTTTTTT.